These 25 T cell receptor beta chains were all obtained from the same sample, sequenced in a study of T cells in Graves' hyperthyroidism and ophthalmopathy (dated by TCRdb to the late 2010s). Library preparation was by multiplex PCR. Data came from an Illumina HiSeq 2000. TCR beta CDR3 regions were amplified from RNA transcripts. For the first round of RT-PCR on the TCR CDR3, the HTBI primer set was used together with the Qiagen OneStep RT-PCR kit. TCRdb cleaned the public reads at Q25 with fastp, built clones with MiXCR and kept in-frame beta chains. Entries that share a CDR3 protein sequence are merged under the most common genes and DNA. A total of around 600,000 distinct CDR3 sequences appear in this sample, approximately 15% of them only once. Roughly 7% of the sample comes from the top ten. Sequenced sample: blood. These receptors originate from a young woman with Graves' ophthalmopathy.

This clonotype was observed at least ten times. The V gene is TRBV11-2, the J gene TRBJ1-1; D perhaps matches TRBD1 (6 bases). This CDR3 has 17 residues. Germline loops: CDR1 SGHAT, CDR2 FQNNGV. The V end was cut by 2 bases, the J end by 4 bases, with 20 bases between. CDR3 protein: CASSLSLVGGLGTEAFF. The CDR3, as DNA: TGTGCCAGCAGCTTAAGTCTGGTGGGGGGGCTCGGCACTGAAGCTTTCTTT.

At least ten counts were recorded for this clonotype. The chain joins TRBV28 to TRBJ2-7; 10 bases align to TRBD1. The germline V gene has CDR1 MDHEN and CDR2 SYDVKM. This CDR3 is built from 15 residues. Losses at the gene ends were 5 bases for V and 3 bases for J; bases not matched to a gene: 7. The chain's CDR3 is CASSGMGTGVYEQYF. The CDR3 region has the DNA TGTGCCAGCAGTGGAATGGGGACAGGGGTCTACGAGCAGTACTTC.

This clonotype was seen at least ten times. V usage is TRBV12-3 or TRBV12-4 and J usage is TRBJ2-1, with 9 bases lining up with TRBD2. The CDR3 runs 15 residues. Trimming took 7 bases from V and 5 from J; bases not matched to a gene: 9. The CDR3 nucleotides are TGTGCCAGCAACAGGAGCGGGAGGAGGGACAATGAGCAGTTCTTC. Translated: CASNRSGRRDNEQFF.

This clonotype was seen more than once but under ten times. V is TRBV24-1 and J is TRBJ2-3, with 8 bases aligning to TRBD2. V was clipped by 4 bases and J by 2 bases; unmatched bases: 7. This CDR3 has 16 amino acids. The germline V gene has CDR1 KGHDR and CDR2 SFDVKD. In DNA form, the CDR3 reads TGTGCCACCAGTGACCCCGGGAGGGGCATCACAGATACGCAGTATTTT. The encoded protein is CATSDPGRGITDTQYF.

This clonotype showed up many times. The rearrangement links TRBV7-9 to TRBJ1-1, with D possibly TRBD1 on 5 matching bases. Trimming took off 9 bases at V and 3 bases at J, with 8 bases between the two ends. This CDR3 is built from 11 residues. The germline V gene has CDR1 SEHNR and CDR2 FQNEAQ (reference sequence). This CDR3 is CASGGYTEAFF. The CDR3, as DNA: TGTGCCAGTGGGGGGTACACTGAAGCTTTCTTT.

The chain uses TRBV28 and TRBJ1-3; the D is unclear. The CDR3 covers 15 residues. V lost 6 bases and J lost 8, with 20 bases in between. Germline V gives CDR1 MDHEN, CDR2 SYDVKM. In DNA, the CDR3 is TGTGCCAGCAGGACCAATCCCTTCCCAGGAGACACCATATATTTT. Translating it yields CASRTNPFPGDTIYF.

In this sample, this clonotype turned up once. The CDR3 reads CASQGGASHGNQPQHF. The CDR3 DNA reads as TGTGCCAGTCAAGGGGGCGCGAGTCATGGCAATCAGCCCCAGCATTTT. The rearrangement links TRBV19 to TRBJ1-5, with 7 bases aligning to TRBD1. Trimming took 8 bases from V and 2 from J; bases not matched to a gene: 12. CDR3 length equals 16 residues. Germline V CDR1 and CDR2: LNHDA, SQIVND (reference sequence).

This clonotype came up many times. The genes are TRBV15 and TRBJ2-2; D gene uncertain. The CDR3 spans 14 residues. V lost 5 bases and J lost 2, with 9 bases in between. Germline V CDR1 and CDR2: LNHNV, YYDKDF (reference sequence). The CDR3 DNA reads TGTGCCACCAGCCCCCGACTTAACACCGGGGAGCTGTTTTTT. This sequence encodes CATSPRLNTGELFF.

This clonotype has at least ten counts. This chain links TRBV18 with TRBJ2-5; D is undetermined. The V gene lost 2 bases and the J gene lost 1 base, with 5 bases spanning the gap. The germline CDR1 and CDR2 sequences are KGHSH and LQKENI. The CDR3 is 13 residues long. The CDR3 region is CASSPTFQETQYF. The CDR3 nucleotides read TGTGCCAGCTCACCAACGTTCCAAGAGACCCAGTACTTC.

This clonotype was counted only a few times. The chain links TRBV4-3 to TRBJ2-1, with 10 bases matching TRBD2. This CDR3 region has 20 residues. CDR1 is LGHNA, CDR2 YSLEER, per germline. Trimming took 4 bases from V and 7 from J; bases not matched to a gene: 22. The CDR3 DNA follows: TGCGCCAGCAGCCGACTCCGGGCCCTAGCGGGAGAGGCTTTAGGGAATGAGCAGTTCTTC. This translates into CASSRLRALAGEALGNEQFF.

The chain carries TRBV19 and TRBJ1-5, with D possibly matching TRBD1 (5 bases). V was clipped by 4 bases and J by 0 bases, with 13 bases between them. CDR1 and CDR2 from the germline V gene are LNHDA and SQIVND (reference sequence). CDR3 length: 16 residues. The CDR3 is CASSSYRTYSNQPQHF. The DNA for the CDR3 is TGTGCCAGTAGTAGCTACAGGACATATAGCAATCAGCCCCAGCATTTT.

This clonotype was observed at least ten times. The V and J genes are TRBV19 and TRBJ1-1; D gene uncertain. Germline CDR1 is LNHDA and CDR2 is SQIVND (reference sequence). The CDR3 spans 15 residues. V lost 3 bases and J 1 base, leaving 12 bases between the germline ends. CDR3 residues: CASSISQVGNTEAFF. DNA of the CDR3: TGTGCCAGTAGTATTTCCCAGGTCGGGAACACTGAAGCTTTCTTT.

The rearrangement links TRBV24-1 to TRBJ2-2; 8 bases match TRBD2. The V segment lost 8 bases and the J segment 4 bases; nucleotides outside the gene matches: 8. The CDR3 sequence is 15 residues long. Germline V lookup: CDR1 KGHDR, CDR2 SFDVKD. The CDR3 nucleotides are TGTGCCACCACAGGGACTAGGATGGGCACCGGGGAGCTGTTTTTT. Translating gives CATTGTRMGTGELFF.

The chain employs TRBV4-1 and TRBJ1-2; no clear D gene. From germline, CDR1 is MGHRA and CDR2 YSYEKL. Trimming stripped 3 bases from V and 2 bases from J, with 10 bases between. This CDR3 has 14 amino acids. This chain's CDR3 is CASSHIQRNYGYTF. Written as DNA, the CDR3 is TGCGCCAGCAGCCACATACAGAGGAACTATGGCTACACCTTC.

CDR3 amino acids: CASSDTGTSGPYEQYF. In DNA form, the CDR3 reads TGTGCCAGCTCAGATACCGGGACTAGCGGCCCCTACGAGCAGTACTTC. V and J are TRBV18 and TRBJ2-7, with 11 bases lining up with TRBD2. The CDR3 totals 16 residues. The junction had 8 bases not matched to a gene; V was cut back by 5 bases and J by 2 bases. The germline V gene encodes CDR1 KGHSH and CDR2 LQKENI.

At least ten counts were recorded for this clonotype. V is TRBV27 and J is TRBJ1-3; D gene ambiguous. CDR3 length equals 16 residues. The V and J ends lost 4 bases and 0 bases respectively, with 13 bases between them. Germline V gene data show CDR1 as MNHEY and CDR2 as SMNVEV (reference sequence). The CDR3 is CASSSSTGYSGNTIYF. The DNA for the CDR3 is TGTGCCAGCAGTTCCAGCACGGGGTACTCTGGAAACACCATATATTTT.

The chain couples TRBV30 to TRBJ2-1, with D possibly being TRBD2 (7 bases). The V and J ends lost 5 bases and 2 bases respectively, with 16 bases between them. This CDR3 has 15 amino acids. CDR1 GTSNPN and CDR2 SVGIG come from the germline V gene (reference sequence). The CDR3 region is CAWGAPGGPYNEQFF. Written as DNA, the CDR3 is TGTGCCTGGGGGGCTCCGGGGGGCCCCTACAATGAGCAGTTCTTC.

This clonotype was recorded many times. The V gene is TRBV5-6, the J gene TRBJ2-7; the D is unclear. In germline, CDR1 is SGHDT, CDR2 YYEEEE. Trimming took off 6 bases at V and 6 bases at J, with 13 bases between the two ends. This CDR3 contains 12 residues. The CDR3 loop reads CASNPRMGEQYF. As DNA, the CDR3 is TGTGCCAGCAACCCACGGATGGGCGAGCAGTACTTC.

There are many counts of this clonotype. The CDR3 DNA reads TGCAGTGCTAGAAGCGGACAGGGAGGAACGCAGTATTTT. It specifies CSARSGQGGTQYF. The V call is TRBV20-1, the J call TRBJ2-3; TRBD1 agrees at 8 bases. Germline loops: CDR1 DFQATT, CDR2 SNEGSKA (reference sequence). This CDR3 has 13 amino acids. Trimming at V came to 2 bases and at J to 9 bases, leaving 7 bases not matched to a gene.

The sample holds many counts of this clonotype. V gene TRBV7-9 combines with J gene TRBJ2-7, with 11 bases that match TRBD2. V lost 5 bases and J lost 1; bases outside the gene matches: 7. CDR1 and CDR2 (germline): SEHNR, FQNEAQ (reference sequence). The CDR3 sequence is 16 residues long. As DNA, the CDR3 is TGTGCCAGCAGCCGTCGTAGCGGGAGGGTTTCCTACGAGCAGTACTTC. Translating gives CASSRRSGRVSYEQYF.

The genes are TRBV28 and TRBJ1-5; D possibly corresponds to TRBD1 (5 bases). The V and J ends lost 0 bases and 9 bases respectively, with 15 bases between them. Germline CDR1 reads MDHEN; CDR2 reads SYDVKM. The length of the CDR3 is 15 residues. The CDR3 spells CASSLWGAGAWPQHF. The CDR3 nucleotides are TGTGCCAGCAGTTTATGGGGAGCTGGGGCGTGGCCCCAGCATTTT.

The CDR3, as DNA: TGTGCCAGCAGCGGACCCATCGGGGCGGAGAATTCACCCCTCCACTTT. It specifies CASSGPIGAENSPLHF. The V call is TRBV9, the J call TRBJ1-6; D may be TRBD1 (5 bases). CDR1 and CDR2 (germline): SGDLS, YYNGEE. The CDR3 totals 16 residues. Trimming took 3 bases from V and 7 from J, leaving 17 bases between them.

This clonotype was counted many times. This chain joins TRBV6-1 and TRBJ2-3; D is perhaps TRBD1 (6 bases). Looked up from germline, CDR1 is MNHNS and CDR2 is SASEGT. Between the trimmed V and J ends, which lost 6 bases and 2 bases, there was a span of 15 bases. The CDR3 consists of 15 residues. CDR3: CASSRDRLYTDTQYF. For the CDR3, the DNA is TGTGCCAGCAGCCGAGACAGGCTTTACACAGATACGCAGTATTTT.

As regards this clonotype: A much larger clone is a single base away; this may be a read error. The chain uses TRBV11-3 and TRBJ2-1; 8 nucleotides match TRBD1. The CDR3 totals 13 residues. CDR1 and CDR2 from the germline V gene are SGHNT and YENEEA. The CDR3 region is CTSRPTGGNEQFF. The CDR3 DNA is TGTACCAGCAGGCCTACAGGGGGCAATGAGCAGTTCTTC.

This clonotype came up many times. The gene calls are TRBV27 and TRBJ2-1; the D is unclear. CDR1 MNHEY and CDR2 SMNVEV come from the germline V gene (reference sequence). The CDR3 consists of 13 residues. V gave up 3 bases and J gave up 4 bases, with 7 bases separating them. CDR3 bases: TGTGCCAGCAGTTTTAATGGATACAATGAGCAGTTCTTC. Protein: CASSFNGYNEQFF.